This passage covers 22 T cell receptor beta chains from one sample sequenced in a study of STAT3 mutations in large granular lymphocyte leukemia (dated 2019 in TCRdb). What the study reported, not specific to this receptor: All T-LGLL patients had at least one immunodominant TCRbeta clonotype, and roughly half had multiple immunodominant subclonotypes.

Library prep was done by the immunoSEQ multiplex PCR assay. TCRdb limited this immuneACCESS table to in-frame rearrangements with V and J called. A share of clones is missing; checked studies link under half to unresolved V genes, and the rest is unexplained. The sample table records 9,500 to 15,000 clones; 75% to 80% of these occur just once. Around 50% of the sample is in the top ten clones. Their antigens remain unidentified. Sample: peripheral blood mononuclear cells. The receptors here all came from a man aged 55 to 70 with T-cell large granular lymphocyte leukemia. Some clones in this sample may be carry-over from other donors' samples. The age is the age at diagnosis.

This chain connects TRBV19 to TRBJ1-1, with 9 bases aligning to TRBD1. With 6 bases clipped from V and 1 base from J, the junction kept 6 bases outside the gene matches. CDR3 length equals 15 residues. Looked up from germline, CDR1 is LNHDA and CDR2 is SQIVND (reference sequence). CDR3 protein: CASRMGGQGNTEAFF. The CDR3 nucleotides are TGTGCCAGTAGGATGGGGGGACAGGGGAACACTGAAGCTTTCTTT.

This chain uses TRBV5-5 with TRBJ2-3, with D uncertain. CDR3 size: 12 residues. CDR1 and CDR2 (germline): SGHKS, YYEKEE (reference sequence). The V end was cut by 5 bases, the J end by 3 bases, with 7 bases between. CDR3 sequence reads: CASRLVTDTQYF. In DNA form, the CDR3 reads TGTGCCAGCAGATTAGTTACAGATACGCAGTATTTT.

The chain links TRBV28 to TRBJ1-5; D not resolved. CDR1 is MDHEN, CDR2 SYDVKM, per germline. Trimming took 4 bases from V and 12 from J, leaving 16 bases between them. CDR3 size: 13 residues. The CDR3 protein is CASSSFGSGHQHF. The CDR3 region has the DNA TGTGCCAGCAGTTCGTTTGGTTCAGGCCACCAGCATTTT.

J is TRBJ2-7 and V is TRBV14; 8 nucleotides match TRBD2. Germline CDR1 is SGHDN and CDR2 is FVKESK. Germline trimming cut 2 bases from V and 2 bases from J; bases unmatched to any gene: 2. The CDR3 spans 14 residues. The CDR3 nucleotides read TGTGCCAGCAGCCAATCAGCGGGAGCCTACGAGCAGTACTTC. Protein: CASSQSAGAYEQYF.

V usage is TRBV6-6 and J usage is TRBJ1-2; no clear D. The CDR3 has 12 amino acids. With 7 bases removed from V and 8 bases from J, the gap between germline ends came to 14 bases. Germline-derived CDR1 and CDR2 are MNHNY and SVGAGI (reference sequence). In nucleotides, the CDR3 is TGTGCCAGCACCCCCCGGGCCCTCGGCTACACCTTC. Translating gives CASTPRALGYTF.

This clone was observed a single time. This chain connects TRBV5-4 to TRBJ1-2; no definite D call. The CDR3 has 13 residues. Per the germline V gene, CDR1 is SGHNT and CDR2 is YYREEE (reference sequence). Trimming stripped 4 bases from V and 0 bases from J, with 7 bases between. The CDR3 sequence: CASSLDSNYGYTF. The CDR3, as DNA: TGTGCCAGCAGCCTCGATTCTAACTATGGCTACACCTTC. The entire variable domain, with the rest obtained from reference TRBV5-4 and TRBJ1-2, is as follows: ETGVTQSPTHLIKTRGQQVTLRCSSQSGHNTVSWYQQALGQGPQFIFQYYREEENGRGNFPPRFSGLQFPNYSSELNVNALELDDSALYLCASSLDSNYGYTFGSGTRLTVV.

This sequence joins TRBV19 and TRBJ1-4, with 7 nucleotides matching TRBD1. Germline V gene lookup returns CDR1 LNHDA and CDR2 SQIVND (reference sequence). The V gene end was trimmed by 5 bases and the J gene end by 3 bases; junction bases not matched to a gene: 3. There are 14 residues in the CDR3. CDR3 nucleotides: TGTGCCAGTAGTCGGACAGGAGCTAATGAAAAACTGTTTTTT. Its translation: CASSRTGANEKLFF. Full variable domain (remainder filled in from reference TRBV19 and TRBJ1-4): DGGITQSPKYLFRKEGQNVTLSCEQNLNHDAMYWYRQDPGQGLRLIYYSQIVNDFQKGDIAEGYSVSREKKESFPLTVTSAQKNPTAFYLCASSRTGANEKLFFGSGTQLSVL.

The rearrangement joins TRBV6-1 to TRBJ1-2, with 7 bases identical to TRBD1. Germline-derived CDR1 and CDR2 are MNHNS and SASEGT. The CDR3 length is 15 residues. The V segment lost 3 bases and the J segment 6 bases; nucleotides outside the gene matches: 10. CDR3 protein: CASSDPQGRGHGYTF. CDR3 nucleotide sequence: TGTGCCAGCAGTGACCCACAGGGGAGGGGGCATGGCTACACCTTC.

The chain carries TRBV5-1 and TRBJ1-5; D gene unclear. Germline loops: CDR1 SGHRS, CDR2 YFSETQ. The CDR3 covers 14 residues. The V end lost 1 base, the J end lost 4 bases, and 9 bases lay between the germline ends. The CDR3 loop reads CASSLSGRNQPQHF. CDR3 nucleotide sequence: TGCGCCAGCAGCTTGTCGGGCAGGAATCAGCCCCAGCATTTT.

J is TRBJ1-2 and V is TRBV7-9; TRBD1 might be the D (6 bases). V lost 5 bases to trimming and J lost 8 bases, with 15 bases between them. This CDR3 comprises 13 residues. The germline V gene encodes CDR1 SEHNR and CDR2 FQNEAQ (reference sequence). The CDR3 loop is CASSAKQGQGYTF. As DNA, the CDR3 is TGTGCCAGCAGCGCAAAACAGGGCCAGGGCTACACCTTC.

The DNA of the CDR3 is TGTGCCAGCAGTCGGCAGTGGTTGAACACCGGGGAGCTGTTTTTT. Translation: CASSRQWLNTGELFF. This rearrangement joins TRBV27 to TRBJ2-2; the D is unclear. V gave up 5 bases and J gave up 1 base, with 11 bases separating them. This CDR3 is 15 amino acids long. Per the germline V gene, CDR1 is MNHEY and CDR2 is SMNVEV (reference sequence).

The gene calls are TRBV20-1 and TRBJ2-1; D is uncertain. Germline assignment: CDR1 DFQATT and CDR2 SNEGSKA (reference sequence). V lost 3 bases to trimming and J lost 6 bases, with 6 bases between them. The CDR3 has 11 residues. For the CDR3, the DNA is TGCAGTGCTAGCCTAGGCAATGAGCAGTTCTTC. Translating gives CSASLGNEQFF.

The V call is TRBV5-4, the J call TRBJ2-4; the D gene is possibly TRBD2 (6 bases). V was shortened by 5 bases and J by 4 bases, with 25 bases between the two germline ends. The CDR3 is made up of 18 amino acids. Per the germline V gene, CDR1 is SGHNT and CDR2 is YYREEE (reference sequence). The CDR3 here is CASSSPTENGGIKNIQYF. The CDR3 nucleotides read TGTGCCAGCAGTTCCCCGACCGAGAACGGGGGTATAAAAAACATTCAGTACTTC.

This sequence joins TRBV19 and TRBJ1-5, with 8 bases fitting TRBD1. This CDR3 spans 17 amino acids. The germline V gene encodes CDR1 LNHDA and CDR2 SQIVND (reference sequence). The ends lost 3 bases at V and 0 bases at J; junction bases unmatched: 7. CDR3 sequence (DNA): TGTGCCAGTAGTATGTTTCAGGGGGCTTATAGCAATCAGCCCCAGCATTTT. This encodes CASSMFQGAYSNQPQHF. The full variable domain, completed using reference TRBV19 and TRBJ1-5, is DGGITQSPKYLFRKEGQNVTLSCEQNLNHDAMYWYRQDPGQGLRLIYYSQIVNDFQKGDIAEGYSVSREKKESFPLTVTSAQKNPTAFYLCASSMFQGAYSNQPQHFGDGTRLSIL.

The chain uses TRBV25-1 and TRBJ2-5; TRBD2 aligns across 8 bases. The CDR3 spans 16 residues. The germline V gene has CDR1 MGHDK and CDR2 SYGVNS. V gave up 1 base and J gave up 1 base; unmatched junction bases: 5. Here the CDR3 DNA reads TGTGCCAGCAGTGAATCGTACAGCGGGGGCCAAGAGACCCAGTACTTC. Translated: CASSESYSGGQETQYF.

The chain couples TRBV15 to TRBJ2-7, with D perhaps TRBD1 or TRBD2 (5 bases each). V shed 0 bases and J shed 3 bases, with 9 bases lying between them. The CDR3 spans 14 residues. Germline CDR1 reads LNHNV; CDR2 reads YYDKDF (reference sequence). CDR3 nucleotides: TGTGCCACCAGCAGAGATCCGGGGCGCTACGAGCAGTACTTC. Translation: CATSRDPGRYEQYF.

V is TRBV9 and J is TRBJ1-3, with D possibly matching TRBD1 (5 bases). This CDR3 is 16 amino acids long. Germline V CDR1 and CDR2: SGDLS, YYNGEE. With 4 bases removed from V and 4 bases from J, the gap between germline ends came to 18 bases. The DNA for the CDR3 is TGTGCCAGCAGCCACGAGGGGCGTGAAGGCGGAAACACCATATATTTT. It encodes CASSHEGREGGNTIYF.

The chain joins TRBV2 to TRBJ1-5; possible D gene TRBD1, 5 bases. CDR1 is SNHLY, CDR2 FYNNEI, per germline. The CDR3 is made up of 14 amino acids. V lost 5 bases to trimming and J lost 7 bases, with 15 bases between them. The CDR3 nucleotides are TGTGCCAGCAGTTATCAGGGTAGCGGACAGCCCCAGCATTTT. Translated: CASSYQGSGQPQHF.

This chain links TRBV7-9 with TRBJ2-7; D is possibly TRBD1 or TRBD2 (5 bases each). CDR1 and CDR2 (germline): SEHNR, FQNEAQ (reference sequence). Trimming shortened V by 1 base and J by 3 bases, and 16 bases separated the two germline ends. The CDR3 has 16 amino acids. The CDR3 loop reads CASSLEIGTGNYEQYF. The CDR3 DNA follows: TGTGCCAGCAGCTTAGAAATCGGGACGGGAAACTACGAGCAGTACTTC.

This sequence joins TRBV27 and TRBJ1-2; 7 bases map to TRBD1. Looked up from germline, CDR1 is MNHEY and CDR2 is SMNVEV (reference sequence). Trimming took 5 bases from V and 2 from J; bases not matched to a gene: 14. The CDR3 is 17 residues long. In DNA, the CDR3 is TGTGCCAGCAGTCCTTCCTCGATCGACAGGGCGAACTATGGCTACACCTTC. It translates to CASSPSSIDRANYGYTF.

The V call is TRBV21-1, the J call TRBJ1-2; the DNA was not used to check the table's D call, TRBD1. TRBV21-1 is a known pseudogene. The CDR3 extends over 13 amino acids. CDR3 DNA: TGTGCCAGCAGCAAATCCAGGCGCTATGGCTACACCTTC. Protein sequence: CASSKSRRYGYTF.

The chain carries TRBV18 and TRBJ1-2, with D tentatively TRBD1 (5 bases). The CDR3 sequence is 14 residues long. Germline CDR1 and CDR2: KGHSH and LQKENI. With 3 bases removed from V and 4 bases from J, the gap between germline ends came to 12 bases. Here the CDR3 DNA reads TGTGCCAGCTCACCTAGGGAGGGGACCTATGGCTACACCTTC. It codes for CASSPREGTYGYTF.